This TCR beta chain was sequenced for a study of cytomegalovirus exposure and HLA in healthy donors. The CDR3 sequence is 20 residues long. Deletions cut 1 base from V and 2 bases from J, with 24 bases between. Germline CDR1 and CDR2: MDHEN and SYDVKM. To note about this clone: Its target is not known.

General study points: Most subjects had HLA-A and HLA-B alleles reportedly predicted accurately by TCR beta sequences. Another analysis was done later, and it associated around 16,000 TCR beta sequences with HLA alleles at 0.05 false discovery rate. Later analysis demonstrated an association between a missense DCLRE1C variant and TCR beta V- and J-gene trimming.

Amplification used 60 Vbeta primers and 13 Jbeta primers. The protocol was immunoSEQ multiplex PCR, while the TCRdb copy is restricted to in-frame clones and leaves out a portion. The profile covers about 200,000 clones, with around 70% appearing a single time and 2.6% taken by the ten largest. Though probably carrying unrecorded immune exposures, donors were nominally healthy at sampling. This chain joins TRBV28 and TRBJ1-5, with D possibly being TRBD1 (6 bases). The sequenced material came from PBMCs. The sequence was obtained from a man aged 40-55 years in good health and CMV-seropositive. The CDR3 DNA is TGTGCCAGCAGTTTATTTGTATCTGAGTTGGAAGGGGGTGGCAATCAGCCCCAGCATTTT. Its protein is CASSLFVSELEGGGNQPQHF.